The rows below give T cell receptor beta chains drawn from one sample of a study of human T cells and chemical hapten exposure. TCRdb passed the RACE reads through MiXCR, listing each CDR3 protein once. The sample lists under 300,000 distinct CDR3 sequences; over 8% were seen once. The input for sequencing was whole blood, taken in connection with sensitization to the hapten diphenylcyclopropenone (DPC). Receptors originate from a woman between 40 and 50 years old with alopecia areata. Some clones in this sample may be carry-over from other donors' samples. Both conserved end residues are part of each CDR3. D genes are given only for firm matches. Expanded clones get a size class; other rows say once, few or many, or leave the size out.

v_gene	abundance	j_gene	d_gene	CDR3nt	CDR3aa
TRBV5-1	few	TRBJ1-1	TRBD1	TGCGCCAGCAGCTTGGGGGGCAACCCGGGACAGGACACTGAAGCTTTCTTT	CASSLGGNPGQDTEAFF
TRBV28	many	TRBJ1-5	NA	TGTGCCAGCAGTCGAGTAACCCGGTTGAGCAATCAGCCCCAGCATTTT	CASSRVTRLSNQPQHF
TRBV7-2	many	TRBJ2-3	TRBD2	TGTGCCAGCAGCTCTGGACTAGCGGAGAAAGATACGCAGTATTTT	CASSSGLAEKDTQYF
TRBV11-2	many	TRBJ2-3	TRBD2	TGTGCCAGCAGCTTAGGACTAGCGGGAAAGACAGATACGCAGTATTTT	CASSLGLAGKTDTQYF
TRBV27	many	TRBJ1-2	TRBD1	TGTGCCAGCAGTTTGACAGGGATTAACTATGGCTACACCTTC	CASSLTGINYGYTF
TRBV29-1	many	TRBJ2-7	NA	TGCAGCGTTGAAGACGGCACGTACGAGCAGTACTTC	CSVEDGTYEQYF
TRBV9	few	TRBJ2-7	TRBD2	TGTGCCAGCAGCGCGGGACTAGCGGGAAATGGCGCTGGCTACGAGCAGTACTTC	CASSAGLAGNGAGYEQYF
TRBV2	many	TRBJ2-1	NA	TGTGCCAGCAAGACCGAACCCTGGGGTTACAATGAGCAGTTCTTC	CASKTEPWGYNEQFF
TRBV12-3/TRBV12-4	many	TRBJ2-2	NA	TGTGCCAGCAGTTCAGGGTACACCGGGGAGCTGTTTTTT	CASSSGYTGELFF
TRBV11-2	NA	TRBJ2-2	TRBD1	TGTGCCAGCAGCACCACAGGGGCCACCGGGGAGCTGTTTTTT	CASSTTGATGELFF
TRBV4-1	few	TRBJ1-5	NA	TGCGCCAGCAGCCAAGATGCAGGAGGCGGCAATCAGCCCCAGCATTTT	CASSQDAGGGNQPQHF
TRBV7-3	NA	TRBJ1-1	NA	TGTGCCAGCAGCCTTGATGGGGCGAACACTGAAGCTTTCTTT	CASSLDGANTEAFF
TRBV7-9	many	TRBJ2-1	NA	TGTGCCAGCAGCTCCCCCACACCGGGCGGACCCTACAATGAGCAGTTCTTC	CASSSPTPGGPYNEQFF
TRBV6-5	NA	TRBJ2-1	TRBD2	TGTGCCAGCAATTTAGCGGGTCCCTCCTACAATGAGCAGTTCTTC	CASNLAGPSYNEQFF
TRBV6-2/TRBV6-3	NA	TRBJ2-7	NA	TGTGCCAGCCGCGAGGACAGCACCTACGAGCAGTACTTC	CASREDSTYEQYF
TRBV6-5	NA	TRBJ2-7	TRBD2	TGTGCCAGCAGTTACACTAGCGGCTACGAGCAGTACTTC	CASSYTSGYEQYF
TRBV7-2	NA	TRBJ2-5	TRBD2	TGTGCCAGCAGCTCAAAAGGAGGAGGACTAGCGGGAGAAAAGACCCAGTACTTC	CASSSKGGGLAGEKTQYF
TRBV4-3	many	TRBJ2-7	NA	TGCGCCAGCAGCCAAAGACAGGACGTCTCCTACGAGCAGTACTTC	CASSQRQDVSYEQYF
TRBV7-2	few	TRBJ2-7	NA	TGTGCCAGCAGCTTAGCGTGGGGGGAGCAGTACTTC	CASSLAWGEQYF
TRBV12-3/TRBV12-4	many	TRBJ1-1	NA	TGTGCCAGCAGTTCGGACACTGAAGCTTTCTTT	CASSSDTEAFF
TRBV15	few	TRBJ2-3	NA	TGTGCCACCAGCAGAGATGAGCGGGTAGACCTAGATACGCAGTATTTT	CATSRDERVDLDTQYF
TRBV15	NA	TRBJ2-1	TRBD2	TGTGCCACCAGCCTAACTAGCGGGACTTACAATGAGCAGTTCTTC	CATSLTSGTYNEQFF
TRBV27	few	TRBJ2-2	NA	TGTGCCAGCAGTACGGGAGAGGCCGGGGAGCTGTTTTTT	CASSTGEAGELFF
TRBV4-2	few	TRBJ1-4	NA	TGTGCCAGCAGCCAGGACAGCGCTGAAAAACTGTTTTTT	CASSQDSAEKLFF
TRBV6-9	NA	TRBJ2-3	NA	TGTGCCAGCAGTTACTACGGGACAAATACTAGCACAGATACGCAGTATTTT	CASSYYGTNTSTDTQYF
TRBV7-9	few	TRBJ2-7	NA	TGTGCCAGCAGCCCCTCGACAAGACTCTACGAGCAGTACTTC	CASSPSTRLYEQYF
TRBV3-1	few	TRBJ1-6	NA	TGTGCCAGCAGCCAAGGCACCCACGGTACCGTGACCCTCCACTTT	CASSQGTHGTVTLHF
TRBV12-3/TRBV12-4	few	TRBJ1-1	TRBD1	TGTGCCAGCAGACTGGGACAGCCTGAAGCTTTCTTT	CASRLGQPEAFF
TRBV4-3	NA	TRBJ1-1	TRBD1	TGCGCCAGCAGCCAGTATGGGACAGCCAACACTGAAGCTTTCTTT	CASSQYGTANTEAFF
TRBV29-1	few	TRBJ2-1	NA	TGCAGCGTTGATGGCGGGAACTCCTACAATGAGCAGTTCTTC	CSVDGGNSYNEQFF
TRBV2	many	TRBJ2-3	NA	TGTGCCAGCAGCGAAAGGGTGGCAGAAGGCACAGATACGCAGTATTTT	CASSERVAEGTDTQYF
TRBV7-9	NA	TRBJ2-7	TRBD2	TGTGCCAGCAGCTTACCTAGCGGGAGGGGGTCCTACGAGCAGTACTTC	CASSLPSGRGSYEQYF
TRBV7-9	few	TRBJ2-2	TRBD1	TGTGCCACCAACAGGGGGCTGGCCGGGGAGCTGTTTTTT	CATNRGLAGELFF
TRBV29-1	many	TRBJ2-3	NA	TGCAGCGTCGGAAGGGGTGAATTAACAGATACGCAGTATTTT	CSVGRGELTDTQYF
TRBV12-3/TRBV12-4	many	TRBJ1-1	NA	TGTGCCAGCAGTTTAACGGGGCTCACTGAAGCTTTCTTT	CASSLTGLTEAFF
TRBV7-2	NA	TRBJ2-2	TRBD1	TGTGCCAGCGCGTTATATTGGGACAGGGAGGCCGGGGAGCTGTTTTTT	CASALYWDREAGELFF
TRBV6-2/TRBV6-3	few	TRBJ1-6	NA	TGTGCCAGCAGTTCCCAGGATTCACCCCTCCACTTT	CASSSQDSPLHF
TRBV6-5	once	TRBJ2-7	TRBD2	TGTGCCAGCAGTTTGGGACTAGCGGGATCCCTCGAGCAGTACTTC	CASSLGLAGSLEQYF
TRBV2	NA	TRBJ2-7	NA	TGTGCCTGCAGTTTCAGTGACGAGCAGTACTTC	CACSFSDEQYF
TRBV6-5	NA	TRBJ1-3	NA	TGTGCCAGCAGTGGATCATCCCTACATGGAAGCACCATATATTTT	CASSGSSLHGSTIYF
TRBV3-1	NA	TRBJ2-3	NA	TGTGCCAGCAGCCAAGTCCCGGCAGATACGCAGTATTTT	CASSQVPADTQYF
TRBV5-1	NA	TRBJ1-4	NA	TGCGCCAGCAGCTTGGCCAGGACAAATGAAAAACTGTTTTTT	CASSLARTNEKLFF
TRBV4-2	NA	TRBJ1-5	TRBD1	TGTGCCAGCAGCCAGGGGGTGACAGGGGATCAGCCCCAGCATTTT	CASSQGVTGDQPQHF
TRBV6-2/TRBV6-3	few	TRBJ1-2	TRBD1	TGTGCCAGCAGTTTAATCCAATTTCCCGGGACAGAAAACTATGGCTACACCTTC	CASSLIQFPGTENYGYTF
TRBV12-3/TRBV12-4	NA	TRBJ1-2	TRBD1	TGTGCCAGCACCTTTACGTCGGGACAGGGGTATGGCTACACCTTC	CASTFTSGQGYGYTF
TRBV28	NA	TRBJ2-7	NA	TGTGCCAGCAGTTTACGAACACCCCCCTACGAGCAGTACTTC	CASSLRTPPYEQYF
TRBV5-1	few	TRBJ2-6	NA	TGCGCCAGCAGCTCTGAAGGCTCTGGGGCCAACGTCCTGACTTTC	CASSSEGSGANVLTF
TRBV5-4	many	TRBJ1-1	NA	TGTGCCAGCAGCTTGGCTCTTTCGGGAAGAGCTTTCTTT	CASSLALSGRAFF
TRBV5-1	NA	TRBJ2-6	NA	TGCGCCAGCAGCTTATGGGGGCTGGGATCTGGGGCCAACGTCCTGACTTTC	CASSLWGLGSGANVLTF
TRBV4-1	few	TRBJ2-7	TRBD2	TGCGCCAGCAGCCAAGTGCGACTAGCGGGAGGGCCCTACGAGCAGTACTTC	CASSQVRLAGGPYEQYF
TRBV12-3/TRBV12-4	NA	TRBJ2-3	NA	TGTGCCAGCAGTTTTACGGTGACCACAGATACGCAGTATTTT	CASSFTVTTDTQYF
TRBV28	NA	TRBJ1-1	TRBD1	TGTGCCAGCAGCCTATCAGGGGGCTTTTTGAACACTGAAGCTTTCTTT	CASSLSGGFLNTEAFF
TRBV6-5	NA	TRBJ2-5	NA	TGTGCCAGCAGTTACGGCTCATCGAGAGGGGAGACCCAGTACTTC	CASSYGSSRGETQYF
TRBV7-9	few	TRBJ2-2	NA	TGTGCCAGCAGCCCTCCCGGTTGGCAGGGGTATTTTGAGAACACCGGGGAGCTGTTTTTT	CASSPPGWQGYFENTGELFF
TRBV7-2	NA	TRBJ2-1	NA	TGTGCCAGCAGCTTAAACACGGATGAGCAGTTCTTC	CASSLNTDEQFF
TRBV12-3/TRBV12-4	NA	TRBJ2-7	TRBD1	TGTGCCAGCAGTTGGAAACAGGGGGACGAGCAGTACTTC	CASSWKQGDEQYF
TRBV29-1	NA	TRBJ2-1	NA	TGCAGCGTTGTACAGGTATCTGGTGAGCAGTTCTTC	CSVVQVSGEQFF
TRBV12-3/TRBV12-4	NA	TRBJ2-1	TRBD1	TGTGCCAGCAGCCGCGGACAGGGGGAGCCCAATGAGCAGTTCTTC	CASSRGQGEPNEQFF
TRBV10-3	many	TRBJ2-1	TRBD2	TGTGCCACATCTAGCGGGAGGAGCGATGAGCAGTTCTTC	CATSSGRSDEQFF
TRBV29-1	NA	TRBJ2-5	TRBD1	TGCAGCGCTGGCGGGACAGGACCACAAGAGACCCAGTACTTC	CSAGGTGPQETQYF